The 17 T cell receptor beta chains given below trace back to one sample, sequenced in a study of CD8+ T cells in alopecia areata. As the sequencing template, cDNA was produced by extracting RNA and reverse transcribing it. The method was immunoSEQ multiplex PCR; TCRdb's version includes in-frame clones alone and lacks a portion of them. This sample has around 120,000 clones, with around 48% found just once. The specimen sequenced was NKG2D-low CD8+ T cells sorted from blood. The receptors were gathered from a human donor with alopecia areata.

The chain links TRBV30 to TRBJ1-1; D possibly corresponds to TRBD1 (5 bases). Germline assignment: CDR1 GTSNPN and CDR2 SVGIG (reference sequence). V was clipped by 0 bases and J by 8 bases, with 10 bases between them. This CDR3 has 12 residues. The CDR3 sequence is CAWSVDRQEAFF. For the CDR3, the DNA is TGTGCCTGGAGTGTTGACCGACAGGAAGCTTTCTTT.

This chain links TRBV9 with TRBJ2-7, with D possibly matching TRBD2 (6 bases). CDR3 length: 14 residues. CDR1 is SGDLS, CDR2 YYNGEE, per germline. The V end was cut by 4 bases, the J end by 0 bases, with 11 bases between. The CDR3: CASSPGGFSYEQYF. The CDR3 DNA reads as TGTGCCAGCAGCCCCGGGGGATTCTCCTACGAGCAGTACTTC.

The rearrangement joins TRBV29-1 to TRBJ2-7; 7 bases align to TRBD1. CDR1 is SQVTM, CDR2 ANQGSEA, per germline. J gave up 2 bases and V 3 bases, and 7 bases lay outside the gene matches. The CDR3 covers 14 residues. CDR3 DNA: TGCAGCGTTGAGGGGACAGTGAAACCCTACGAGCAGTACTTC. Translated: CSVEGTVKPYEQYF.

This CDR3 is CASSDSGSSYNEQFF. CDR3 DNA sequence: TGCGCCAGCAGCGATAGCGGGAGCTCCTACAATGAGCAGTTCTTC. The chain combines TRBV4-3 with TRBJ2-1; TRBD2 agrees at 9 bases. The V gene end was trimmed by 5 bases and the J gene end by 0 bases; junction bases not matched to a gene: 2. The CDR3 sequence is 15 residues long. Germline CDR1 LGHNA, CDR2 YSLEER.

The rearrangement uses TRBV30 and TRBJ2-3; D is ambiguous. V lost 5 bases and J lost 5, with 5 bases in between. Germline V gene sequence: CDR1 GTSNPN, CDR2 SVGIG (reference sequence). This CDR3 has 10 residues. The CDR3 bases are TGTGCCTGGGCGGTAGATACGCAGTATTTT. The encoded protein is CAWAVDTQYF.

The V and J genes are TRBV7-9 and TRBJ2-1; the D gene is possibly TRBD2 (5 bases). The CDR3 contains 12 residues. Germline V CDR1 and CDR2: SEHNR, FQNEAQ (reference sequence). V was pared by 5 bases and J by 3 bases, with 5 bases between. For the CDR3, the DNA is TGTGCCAGCAGCACTAGCTACAATGAGCAGTTCTTC. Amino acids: CASSTSYNEQFF.

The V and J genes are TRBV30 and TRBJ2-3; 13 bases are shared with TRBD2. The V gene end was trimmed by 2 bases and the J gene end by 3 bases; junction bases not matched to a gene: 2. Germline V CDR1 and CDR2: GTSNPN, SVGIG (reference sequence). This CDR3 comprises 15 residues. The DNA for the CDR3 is TGTGCCTGGAGTTCGGGACTAGCGGGAACAGATACGCAGTATTTT. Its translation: CAWSSGLAGTDTQYF.

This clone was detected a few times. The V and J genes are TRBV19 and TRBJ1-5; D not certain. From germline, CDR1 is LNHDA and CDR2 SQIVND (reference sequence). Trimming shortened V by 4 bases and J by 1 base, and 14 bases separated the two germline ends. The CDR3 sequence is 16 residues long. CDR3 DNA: TGTGCCAGTAGTAAATTGGGTGACGGAAGCAATCAGCCCCAGCATTTT. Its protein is CASSKLGDGSNQPQHF.

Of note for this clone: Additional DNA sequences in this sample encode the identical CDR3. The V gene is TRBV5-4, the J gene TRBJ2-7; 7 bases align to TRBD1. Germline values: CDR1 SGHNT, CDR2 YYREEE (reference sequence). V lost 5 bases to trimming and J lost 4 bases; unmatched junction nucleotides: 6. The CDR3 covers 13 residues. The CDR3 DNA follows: TGTGCCAGCAGGATACAGGGGACGTACGAGCAGTACTTC. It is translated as CASRIQGTYEQYF. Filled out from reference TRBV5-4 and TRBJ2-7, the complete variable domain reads ETGVTQSPTHLIKTRGQQVTLRCSSQSGHNTVSWYQQALGQGPQFIFQYYREEENGRGNFPPRFSGLQFPNYSSELNVNALELDDSALYLCASRIQGTYEQYFGPGTRLTVT.

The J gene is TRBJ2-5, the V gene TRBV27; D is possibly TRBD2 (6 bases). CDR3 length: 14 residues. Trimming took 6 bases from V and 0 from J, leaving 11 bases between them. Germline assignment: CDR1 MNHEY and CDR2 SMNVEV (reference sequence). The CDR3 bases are TGTGCCAGCAGCCGTAGGGACTACCAAGAGACCCAGTACTTC. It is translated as CASSRRDYQETQYF.

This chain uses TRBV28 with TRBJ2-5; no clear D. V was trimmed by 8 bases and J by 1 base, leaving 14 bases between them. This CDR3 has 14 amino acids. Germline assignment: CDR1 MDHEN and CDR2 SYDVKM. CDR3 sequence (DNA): TGTGCCAGCCTAGACGGAAGAGGCCAAGAGACCCAGTACTTC. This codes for CASLDGRGQETQYF. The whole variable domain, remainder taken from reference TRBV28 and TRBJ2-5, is DVKVTQSSRYLVKRTGEKVFLECVQDMDHENMFWYRQDPGLGLRLIYFSYDVKMKEKGDIPEGYSVSREKKERFSLILESASTNQTSMYLCASLDGRGQETQYFGPGTRLLVL.

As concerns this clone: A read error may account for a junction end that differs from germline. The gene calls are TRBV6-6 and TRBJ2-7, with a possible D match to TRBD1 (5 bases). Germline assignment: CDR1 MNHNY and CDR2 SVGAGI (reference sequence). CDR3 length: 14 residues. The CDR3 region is CAISESDSDYEQYF. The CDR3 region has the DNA TGTGCCATCAGTGAGTCAGACAGTGACTACGAGCAGTACTTC.

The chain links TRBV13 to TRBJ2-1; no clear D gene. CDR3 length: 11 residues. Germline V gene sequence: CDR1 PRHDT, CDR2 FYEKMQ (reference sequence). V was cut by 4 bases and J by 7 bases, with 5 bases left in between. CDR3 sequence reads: CASSSGNEQFF. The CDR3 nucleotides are TGTGCCAGCAGCTCCGGTAATGAGCAGTTCTTC.

CDR3 region: CASSVIAGPGYEQYF. The CDR3, as DNA: TGTGCCAGCAGCGTTATAGCGGGGCCAGGCTACGAGCAGTACTTC. The chain joins TRBV9 to TRBJ2-7, with 8 positions matching TRBD2. CDR3 length: 15 residues. CDR1 SGDLS and CDR2 YYNGEE come from the germline V gene. Trimming at V came to 2 bases and at J to 3 bases, leaving 7 bases not matched to a gene.

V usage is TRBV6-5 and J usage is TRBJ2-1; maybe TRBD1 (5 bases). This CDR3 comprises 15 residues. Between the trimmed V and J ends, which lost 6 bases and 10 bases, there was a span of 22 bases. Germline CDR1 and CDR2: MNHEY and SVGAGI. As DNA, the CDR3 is TGTGCCAGCAGCACATACCAGGGAAGTACAATGGAGCAGTTCTTC. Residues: CASSTYQGSTMEQFF.

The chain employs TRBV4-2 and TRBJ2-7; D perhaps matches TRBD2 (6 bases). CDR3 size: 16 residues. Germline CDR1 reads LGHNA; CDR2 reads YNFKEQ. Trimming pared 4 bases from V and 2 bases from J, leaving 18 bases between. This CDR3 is CASSLRSSGRPYEQYF. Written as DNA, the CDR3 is TGTGCCAGCAGCCTACGTAGTAGCGGTAGACCCTACGAGCAGTACTTC.

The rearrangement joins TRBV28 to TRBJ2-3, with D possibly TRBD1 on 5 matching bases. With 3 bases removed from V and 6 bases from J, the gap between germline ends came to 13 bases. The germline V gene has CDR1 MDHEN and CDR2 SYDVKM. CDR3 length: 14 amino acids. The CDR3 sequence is CASSLDKGIDTQYF. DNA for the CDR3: TGTGCCAGCAGTTTGGACAAGGGTATTGATACGCAGTATTTT.